A selection of T cell receptor beta chains follows, all from one sample in a study of cytomegalovirus exposure and HLA in healthy donors. The method was immunoSEQ multiplex PCR; TCRdb's version includes in-frame clones alone and lacks a portion of them. The sample yields tens of thousands of clones, approximately 78% seen once. The sequenced sample consisted of PBMCs. The source is a man in his forties in good health and CMV-seronegative. Each CDR3 is given with its conserved first and last residue. D genes are given only for firm matches. Rows give clone size only sometimes, using once, few, many, or a class for an expanded clone.

J gene,clone size,V gene,D gene,CDR3 protein,CDR3 DNA
TRBJ2-5,once,TRBV19,TRBD1,CASSPRTGAFQETQYF,TGTGCCAGTAGTCCTAGGACAGGGGCCTTCCAAGAGACCCAGTACTTC
TRBJ2-1,once,TRBV28,-,CASSERGKDEQFF,TGTGCCAGCAGTGAGAGAGGGAAGGATGAGCAGTTCTTC
TRBJ1-2,-,TRBV30,-,CAWSLGSLYGYTF,TGTGCCTGGAGTCTAGGCAGCCTCTATGGCTACACCTTC
TRBJ2-7,-,TRBV7-9,-,CSSSLRGDEQYF,TGTTCCAGCAGCTTACGCGGGGACGAGCAGTACTTC
TRBJ2-7,-,TRBV5-6,TRBD2,CASSPWGGSYEQYF,TGTGCCAGCAGCCCCTGGGGGGGTTCCTACGAGCAGTACTTC
TRBJ2-1,-,TRBV19,TRBD2,CASSIDGGRAYNEQFF,TGTGCCAGTAGTATAGACGGCGGGAGGGCCTACAATGAGCAGTTCTTC
TRBJ2-3,few,TRBV7-9,TRBD1,CASSLEAGAWGQSTDTQYF,TGTGCCAGCAGCTTAGAGGCTGGGGCGTGGGGACAGAGCACAGATACGCAGTATTTT
TRBJ1-4,-,TRBV7-2,TRBD1,CASSLRGLPGTTNEKLFF,TGTGCCAGCAGCTTAAGGGGGCTTCCTGGAACAACTAATGAAAAACTGTTTTTT
TRBJ2-7,-,TRBV5-1,-,CASSLEGGYEQYF,TGCGCCAGCAGCTTGGAGGGGGGGTACGAGCAGTACTTC
TRBJ2-7,-,TRBV30,-,CACELDSYEQYF,TGTGCCTGTGAACTTGACTCCTACGAGCAGTACTTC
TRBJ2-1,-,TRBV7-9,-,CASSRGWEQFF,TGTGCCAGCAGTCGAGGCTGGGAGCAGTTCTTC
TRBJ2-5,-,TRBV21-1,-,CASSEDRGQEIQETQYF,TGTGCCAGCAGCGAGGACAGGGGGCAAGAGATTCAAGAGACCCAGTACTTC
TRBJ2-1,-,TRBV4-2,-,CASSQRGSYNEQFF,TGTGCCAGCAGCCAACGGGGCTCCTACAATGAGCAGTTCTTC
TRBJ1-5,-,TRBV5-8,-,CASNPNQGSSNQPQHF,TGTGCCAGCAACCCAAATCAGGGTTCGAGCAATCAGCCCCAGCATTTT
TRBJ1-1,-,TRBV28,TRBD1,CASSLSRTGRVTEAFF,TGTGCCAGCAGTTTATCCAGGACAGGGAGGGTTACTGAAGCTTTCTTT
TRBJ1-1,-,TRBV10-1,TRBD1,CASSGRGPGTEAFF,TGCGCCAGCAGTGGCAGGGGGCCCGGCACTGAAGCTTTCTTT
TRBJ1-1,-,TRBV19,-,CASSIWGPNTEAFF,TGTGCCAGTAGTATTTGGGGCCCGAACACTGAAGCTTTCTTT
TRBJ1-3,-,TRBV4-1,-,CASSQDGAPGAGDTIYF,TGCGCCAGCAGCCAAGATGGGGCCCCCGGTGCTGGGGACACCATATATTTT
TRBJ2-7,-,TRBV4-1,-,CASSQDTRAYEQYF,TGCGCCAGCAGCCAAGATACGAGGGCCTACGAGCAGTACTTC
TRBJ2-5,-,TRBV5-6,TRBD2,CASSQVGGRAETQYF,TGTGCCAGCAGCCAGGTCGGCGGGAGGGCTGAGACCCAGTACTTC
TRBJ2-1,-,TRBV14,-,CASSQADRFPRVNEQFF,TGTGCCAGCAGCCAAGCCGACAGATTCCCCCGTGTGAATGAGCAGTTCTTC
TRBJ2-7,-,TRBV15,TRBD1,CATSRSNLEGQTYEQYF,TGTGCCACCAGCAGATCCAACCTTGAGGGACAGACTTACGAGCAGTACTTC
TRBJ1-5,-,TRBV15,-,CATSREGGRGNQVFF,TGTGCCACCAGCAGAGAGGGGGGAAGGGGTAATCAGGTGTTTTTT
TRBJ1-5,few,TRBV5-8,-,CASSLAGYSNQPQHF,TGTGCCAGCAGCTTGGCAGGGTATAGCAATCAGCCCCAGCATTTT
TRBJ2-3,-,TRBV2,-,CASIPGLWGDTDTQYF,TGTGCCAGCATCCCGGGACTGTGGGGGGACACAGATACGCAGTATTTT
TRBJ1-1,few,TRBV16,-,CASSHQGRLPNTEAFF,TGTGCCAGCAGCCACCAGGGTAGACTCCCGAACACTGAAGCTTTCTTT
TRBJ2-5,-,TRBV9,TRBD2,CASSSRGTSGGETQYF,TGTGCCAGCAGCTCCAGAGGGACTAGCGGGGGAGAGACCCAGTACTTC
TRBJ2-1,-,TRBV4-3,TRBD2,CASSQLAGSPYNEQFF,TGCGCCAGCAGCCAGTTAGCGGGATCCCCCTACAATGAGCAGTTCTTC
TRBJ1-2,-,TRBV28,-,CASSYSGTPNPGGYTF,TGTGCCAGCAGTTACTCCGGGACACCAAATCCGGGTGGCTACACCTTC
TRBJ1-2,once,TRBV5-1,-,CASSLGRQLSNYGYTF,TGCGCCAGCAGCTTGGGGAGGCAGCTTTCTAACTATGGCTACACCTTC
TRBJ2-7,-,TRBV2,TRBD2,CASSPLQTSGRALSIYEQYF,TGTGCCAGCAGTCCTCTACAGACTAGCGGGAGGGCCTTGTCGATTTACGAGCAGTACTTC
TRBJ2-2,few,TRBV27,-,CASSLAVGGTGELFF,TGTGCCAGCAGTTTAGCGGTGGGAGGTACCGGGGAGCTGTTTTTT
TRBJ2-2,few,TRBV5-1,TRBD1,CASSPTMTGASTGELFF,TGCGCCAGCAGCCCTACCATGACAGGGGCGAGTACCGGGGAGCTGTTTTTT
TRBJ2-7,few,TRBV6-5,-,CASSLQGGNEQYF,TGTGCCAGCAGTCTACAGGGAGGGAACGAGCAGTACTTC
TRBJ2-5,-,TRBV14,-,CASSPSLAAPGETQYF,TGTGCCAGCAGCCCCTCATTGGCGGCCCCGGGTGAGACCCAGTACTTC
TRBJ2-1,-,TRBV27,-,CASSSTGSNNEQFF,TGTGCCAGCAGTTCAACAGGAAGTAACAATGAGCAGTTCTTC
TRBJ2-5,-,TRBV5-1,TRBD2,CASRGTSGSETQYF,TGCGCCAGCAGAGGGACTAGCGGGAGCGAAACCCAGTACTTC